These 31 T cell receptor beta chains originate from one sample sequenced in a study of cytomegalovirus exposure and HLA in healthy donors listed by TCRdb under 2017. The library was made by the immunoSEQ multiplex PCR assay. For the multiplex PCR, a mixture combining 60 forward primers for TCR Vbeta segments and 13 reverse primers for TCR Jbeta segments was used. This immuneACCESS table, as held by TCRdb, lists in-frame sequences with V and J called but not all clones. Of the missing ones, under half trace to an unresolved V gene in checked studies; the others have no known cause. The sample has about 230,000 clones on record, more than 75% of them singletons. The ten most abundant clones make up 1.3% of the sample. Sequencing was performed on PBMCs. These receptors were taken from a human donor in good health.

This chain links TRBV7-9 with TRBJ2-7, with TRBD2 matching 12 bases. This CDR3 is 19 amino acids long. Germline assignment: CDR1 SEHNR and CDR2 FQNEAQ (reference sequence). Germline trimming cut 5 bases from V and 4 bases from J; bases unmatched to any gene: 18. The CDR3 reads CASSHPGLAGSGGGYEQYF. The CDR3 DNA sequence: TGTGCCAGCAGCCATCCGGGACTAGCGGGCTCGGGGGGCGGGTACGAGCAGTACTTC.

V gene TRBV2 combines with J gene TRBJ2-1; 7 bases are a match to TRBD2. CDR3 length equals 14 residues. The germline gives CDR1 SNHLY, CDR2 FYNNEI. The V and J ends lost 7 bases and 2 bases, in that order; junction bases with no gene match: 5. This chain's CDR3 is CASKAGAPYNEQFF. The CDR3 nucleotides are TGTGCCAGCAAGGCGGGAGCACCCTACAATGAGCAGTTCTTC.

The rearrangement links TRBV7-2 to TRBJ2-3; D is possibly TRBD2 (6 bases). This CDR3 has 16 residues. The V and J ends lost 1 base and 0 bases respectively, with 11 bases between them. The germline CDR1 and CDR2 sequences are SGHTA and FQGNSA. This CDR3 is CASSLDGSGSTDTQYF. The CDR3 nucleotides read TGTGCCAGCAGCTTAGATGGTAGCGGAAGCACAGATACGCAGTATTTT. Full variable domain (outside the CDR3, taken from reference TRBV7-2 and TRBJ2-3): GAGVSQSPSNKVTEKGKDVELRCDPISGHTALYWYRQSLGQGLEFLIYFQGNSAPDKSGLPSDRFSAERTGGSVSTLTIQRTQQEDSAVYLCASSLDGSGSTDTQYFGPGTRLTVL.

The chain recombines TRBV7-9 with TRBJ2-7, with D perhaps TRBD1 (6 bases). The length of the CDR3 is 13 residues. Trimming took 5 bases from V and 12 from J, leaving 20 bases between them. Germline CDR1 is SEHNR and CDR2 is FQNEAQ (reference sequence). The CDR3 reads CASSPSLQGWLYF. The DNA for the CDR3 is TGTGCCAGCAGCCCTTCCCTTCAGGGGTGGCTGTACTTC.

The chain recombines TRBV5-1 with TRBJ2-1, with D possibly matching TRBD2 (6 bases). CDR3 length: 12 residues. V shed 9 bases and J shed 9 bases, with 16 bases lying between them. The V gene's germline CDR1 is SGHRS and CDR2 YFSETQ. CDR3 loop: CATGGALGEQFF. Written as DNA, the CDR3 is TGCGCCACCGGCGGGGCCTTAGGTGAGCAGTTCTTC.

This chain links TRBV27 with TRBJ2-3, with D unclear. The V end was cut by 1 base, the J end by 1 base, with 9 bases between. Germline assignment: CDR1 MNHEY and CDR2 SMNVEV (reference sequence). This CDR3 comprises 15 residues. CDR3 nucleotides: TGTGCCAGCAGTTTATTTACCGTAGGCACAGATACGCAGTATTTT. This encodes CASSLFTVGTDTQYF.

The V call is TRBV19, the J call TRBJ1-5; D is undetermined. This CDR3 has 16 residues. CDR1 LNHDA and CDR2 SQIVND come from the germline V gene (reference sequence). Trimming shortened V by 9 bases and J by 0 bases, and 18 bases separated the two germline ends. The CDR3 sequence: CASETPGDNSNQPQHF. The CDR3 coding sequence is TGTGCCAGCGAGACCCCGGGAGATAATAGCAATCAGCCCCAGCATTTT. The full variable domain, rest sourced from reference TRBV19 and TRBJ1-5, is DGGITQSPKYLFRKEGQNVTLSCEQNLNHDAMYWYRQDPGQGLRLIYYSQIVNDFQKGDIAEGYSVSREKKESFPLTVTSAQKNPTAFYLCASETPGDNSNQPQHFGDGTRLSIL.

The J gene is TRBJ1-2, the V gene TRBV7-9; D is perhaps TRBD1 (5 bases). The germline V gene has CDR1 SEHNR and CDR2 FQNEAQ (reference sequence). The CDR3 is 13 amino acids. Trimming removed 5 bases at V and 8 bases at J, with 15 bases between. The CDR3 region is CASSPTAGQGYTF. CDR3 DNA: TGTGCCAGCAGCCCGACTGCGGGGCAAGGCTACACCTTC.

For this clone: Other DNA variants within this sample encode the same CDR3. The CDR3 region is CASSSTSGSYNEQFF. The CDR3, as DNA: TGTGCCAGCAGTTCTACTAGCGGCTCCTACAATGAGCAGTTCTTC. The chain is built from TRBV6-5 and TRBJ2-1; TRBD2 matches at 8 bases. Germline values: CDR1 MNHEY, CDR2 SVGAGI. This CDR3 contains 15 residues. The V gene end was trimmed by 4 bases and the J gene end by 0 bases; junction bases not matched to a gene: 2.

The CDR3 is CASRLRTSGSYEQYF. CDR3 in DNA: TGTGCCAGCAGACTTCGGACTAGCGGGAGTTACGAGCAGTACTTC. The J gene is TRBJ2-7, the V gene TRBV27; 13 nucleotides line up with TRBD2. The CDR3 covers 15 residues. Germline CDR1 MNHEY, CDR2 SMNVEV (reference sequence). Germline trimming cut 6 bases from V and 4 bases from J; bases unmatched to any gene: 6.

V and J are TRBV30 and TRBJ2-1; 8 bases fit TRBD1. V trimming: 3 bases; J trimming: 6 bases; junction bases outside the gene matches: 4. Germline CDR1 and CDR2: GTSNPN and SVGIG (reference sequence). There are 13 residues in the CDR3. In DNA form, the CDR3 reads TGTGCCTGGAGCAGGGGGCATCGCAATGAGCAGTTCTTC. This sequence encodes CAWSRGHRNEQFF.

The chain is built from TRBV7-2 and TRBJ2-5, with D perhaps matching TRBD2 (6 bases). The CDR3 extends over 13 amino acids. Germline V CDR1 and CDR2: SGHTA, FQGNSA. Trimming pared 4 bases from V and 4 bases from J, leaving 10 bases between. The CDR3 coding sequence is TGTGCCAGCAGCTCTAGAGCGGGAGAGACCCAGTACTTC. Amino acids: CASSSRAGETQYF.

The rearrangement joins TRBV7-9 to TRBJ2-5; TRBD2 matches 7 bases. This CDR3 has 14 residues. Germline assignment: CDR1 SEHNR and CDR2 FQNEAQ (reference sequence). The V gene end was trimmed by 2 bases and the J gene end by 2 bases; junction bases not matched to a gene: 2. CDR3 sequence (DNA): TGTGCCAGCAGCTTAAGGGGACTACAAGAGACCCAGTACTTC. As protein: CASSLRGLQETQYF. Full variable domain (missing parts from reference TRBV7-9 and TRBJ2-5): DTGVSQNPRHKITKRGQNVTFRCDPISEHNRLYWYRQTLGQGPEFLTYFQNEAQLEKSRLLSDRFSAERPKGSFSTLEIQRTEQGDSAMYLCASSLRGLQETQYFGPGTRLLVL.

This rearrangement joins TRBV5-4 to TRBJ1-5; TRBD1 agrees at 7 bases. CDR1 SGHNT and CDR2 YYREEE come from the germline V gene (reference sequence). Trimming at V came to 4 bases and at J to 0 bases, leaving 7 bases not matched to a gene. The CDR3 length is 16 residues. For the CDR3, the DNA is TGTGCCAGCAGCGGAGGACAGGTCGATAGCAATCAGCCCCAGCATTTT. This encodes CASSGGQVDSNQPQHF.

This clone came up a few times. The chain combines TRBV6-6 with TRBJ2-5; 7 positions match TRBD1. In germline, CDR1 is MNHNY, CDR2 SVGAGI (reference sequence). CDR3 size: 16 residues. V trimming: 2 bases; J trimming: 7 bases; junction bases outside the gene matches: 13. This CDR3 is CASSYGEATHRGTQYF. CDR3 coding DNA: TGTGCCAGCAGTTACGGGGAAGCGACGCACAGGGGGACCCAGTACTTC.

The chain recombines TRBV5-4 with TRBJ2-1; 7 bases match TRBD1. V dropped 2 bases and J dropped 8; count of bases not matched to a gene: 4. Germline CDR1 is SGHNT and CDR2 is YYREEE (reference sequence). This CDR3 contains 13 residues. The CDR3: CASSFRDSHEQFF. For the CDR3, the DNA is TGTGCCAGCAGCTTCCGGGACAGCCATGAGCAGTTCTTC.

This clone appeared a single time. V is TRBV5-4 and J is TRBJ2-3; TRBD2 aligns across 10 bases. The CDR3 contains 18 residues. Germline trimming cut 0 bases from V and 2 bases from J; bases unmatched to any gene: 9. Germline lookup yields CDR1 SGHNT and CDR2 YYREEE (reference sequence). For the CDR3, the DNA is TGTGCCAGCAGCTTGGAAGGTTTCAGCGGGAGGGTCACAGATACGCAGTATTTT. Protein product: CASSLEGFSGRVTDTQYF.

This chain connects TRBV2 to TRBJ2-1; TRBD1 is a possible D gene (6 bases). CDR1 SNHLY and CDR2 FYNNEI come from the germline V gene. The CDR3 covers 14 residues. V dropped 6 bases and J dropped 9 bases, with 18 bases sitting between them. CDR3 protein: CASSASRATGEQFF. DNA for the CDR3: TGTGCCAGCAGCGCCTCTCGGGCGACAGGTGAGCAGTTCTTC.

The rearrangement uses TRBV27 and TRBJ1-1; D is possibly TRBD1 (5 bases). The length of the CDR3 is 14 residues. Deletions cut 6 bases from V and 4 bases from J, with 15 bases between. CDR1 is MNHEY and CDR2 is SMNVEV in the germline V gene (reference sequence). In DNA, the CDR3 is TGTGCCAGCAGCGTAAAGGGGTCAGGCACTGAAGCTTTCTTT. It yields the protein CASSVKGSGTEAFF.

V is TRBV5-1 and J is TRBJ2-7; 8 bases line up with TRBD2. V was pared by 4 bases and J by 2 bases, with 11 bases of the junction left unmatched. The CDR3 totals 16 residues. Germline CDR1 SGHRS, CDR2 YFSETQ. CDR3 nucleotides: TGCGCCAGCAGCATCCTAAAAGCGGGAGTTACCTACGAGCAGTACTTC. Amino acids: CASSILKAGVTYEQYF.

The chain combines TRBV25-1 with TRBJ1-3, with 10 bases that match TRBD1. The germline gives CDR1 MGHDK, CDR2 SYGVNS. The length of the CDR3 is 17 residues. After removal of 3 bases from V and 3 bases from J, the junction contained 8 bases not matched to a gene. CDR3 nucleotide sequence: TGTGCCAGCAGTGAGAATTTCGGGACAGGGGTTGGAAACACCATATATTTT. This translates into CASSENFGTGVGNTIYF.

The chain joins TRBV5-1 to TRBJ1-3, with TRBD1 matching over 7 bases. V lost 4 bases to trimming and J lost 3 bases; unmatched junction nucleotides: 10. Germline loops: CDR1 SGHRS, CDR2 YFSETQ. The CDR3 covers 16 residues. The CDR3 here is CASSSADREYGNTIYF. The DNA for the CDR3 is TGCGCCAGCAGCAGCGCCGACAGGGAGTATGGAAACACCATATATTTT.

The chain couples TRBV7-2 to TRBJ2-3; D is possibly TRBD2 (6 bases). V gave up 6 bases and J gave up 0 bases, with 25 bases separating them. Germline V lookup: CDR1 SGHTA, CDR2 FQGNSA. CDR3 length: 19 amino acids. In DNA, the CDR3 is TGTGCCAGCAGTTTTAGGTCCCTGAATAGCGGAATCAGCACAGATACGCAGTATTTT. This gives the protein CASSFRSLNSGISTDTQYF.

This sequence joins TRBV10-3 and TRBJ2-7; 9 bases map to TRBD2. CDR3 size: 14 residues. V shed 7 bases and J 4 bases; nucleotides not matched to a gene: 8. The germline gives CDR1 ENHRY, CDR2 SYGVKD. In DNA form, the CDR3 reads TGTGCCATCACGGCGGGAGGGATCCTATACGAGCAGTACTTC. Amino acid sequence: CAITAGGILYEQYF.

The chain couples TRBV6-4 to TRBJ2-1; 9 nucleotides agree with TRBD2. The CDR3 length is 13 residues. The germline V gene has CDR1 MRHNA and CDR2 SNTAGT. DNA for the CDR3: TGTCCTCCCGCGGGAGGGCCTTACAATGAGCAGTTCTTC. Amino acids: CPPAGGPYNEQFF.

The rearrangement links TRBV2 to TRBJ1-2; D gene unclear. In germline, CDR1 is SNHLY, CDR2 FYNNEI. With 6 bases removed from V and 8 bases from J, the gap between germline ends came to 16 bases. This CDR3 contains 13 residues. CDR3 protein: CASSAPPPEGYTF. The CDR3 DNA is TGTGCCAGCAGCGCCCCCCCGCCGGAGGGCTACACCTTC.

This clone has only one observation. The chain uses TRBV29-1 and TRBJ2-7; 9 bases are shared with TRBD1. The CDR3 loop spans 12 amino acids. J gave up 5 bases and V 6 bases, and 5 bases lay outside the gene matches. Germline CDR1 and CDR2: SQVTM and ANQGSEA. The CDR3 bases are TGCAGCGTGGGACAGGGTGGACACGAGCAGTACTTC. Translation gives CSVGQGGHEQYF.

V usage is TRBV5-1 and J usage is TRBJ2-5; 9 nucleotides agree with TRBD1. CDR3 size: 18 residues. V gave up 2 bases and J gave up 4 bases; unmatched junction bases: 15. The germline gives CDR1 SGHRS, CDR2 YFSETQ. CDR3 in amino acids: CASSFFGTGTFFRETQYF. The CDR3 bases are TGCGCCAGCAGCTTTTTTGGGACAGGGACCTTTTTCAGAGAGACCCAGTACTTC. Drawing the rest from reference TRBV5-1 and TRBJ2-5, the complete variable domain is KAGVTQTPRYLIKTRGQQVTLSCSPISGHRSVSWYQQTPGQGLQFLFEYFSETQRNKGNFPGRFSGRQFSNSRSEMNVSTLELGDSALYLCASSFFGTGTFFRETQYFGPGTRLLVL.

Details on this clone: The same CDR3 can be traced to other DNA sequences in this sample. The chain uses TRBV2 and TRBJ2-3, with 11 bases lining up with TRBD2. Germline assignment: CDR1 SNHLY and CDR2 FYNNEI. CDR3 size: 17 residues. After removal of 3 bases from V and 0 bases from J, the junction contained 5 bases not matched to a gene. In nucleotides, the CDR3 is TGTGCCAGCAGTGATAGCGGGAGGGCCCCCAGCACAGATACGCAGTATTTT. Its protein is CASSDSGRAPSTDTQYF.

This chain joins TRBV5-1 and TRBJ2-3; a possible D gene is TRBD1 (6 bases). The CDR3 has 16 residues. From germline, CDR1 is SGHRS and CDR2 YFSETQ. V shed 2 bases and J shed 4 bases, with 17 bases lying between them. The CDR3 DNA sequence: TGCGCCAGCAGCTTAGCCAATAAGGGGGTATCAGATACGCAGTATTTT. This encodes CASSLANKGVSDTQYF.

J is TRBJ2-3 and V is TRBV4-3, with 8 positions matching TRBD2. The CDR3 extends over 18 amino acids. V trimming: 2 bases; J trimming: 0 bases; junction bases outside the gene matches: 10. Germline CDR1 is LGHNA and CDR2 is YSLEER. CDR3 DNA sequence: TGCGCCAGCAGCCAACTCCCACCCCTAGCGGGCAGCACAGATACGCAGTATTTT. This codes for CASSQLPPLAGSTDTQYF.